Following are 11 T cell receptor beta chains from one sample sequenced in a study of circulating and synovial CD4+ cells in juvenile arthritis. Sequencing was performed with immunoSEQ multiplex PCR; in TCRdb, only in-frame clones are kept and a portion is missing. In the table there are approximately 16,000 clones, 91% of which are singletons. Sequencing was carried out using CD4+ T cells from blood. The receptor source for this set is a human donor with juvenile idiopathic arthritis.

CDR3 amino acids: CASRARQGTYEQYF. As DNA, the CDR3 is TGTGCAAGTCGCGCTCGACAGGGAACCTACGAGCAGTACTTC. The chain is built from TRBV12-2 and TRBJ2-7; the D call of TRBD1 is as the table states it, not checked on the DNA. TRBV12-2 represents a pseudogene. The length of the CDR3 is 14 residues.

The rearrangement links TRBV30 to TRBJ1-2; 9 positions agree with TRBD1. V trimming: 8 bases; J trimming: 4 bases; junction bases outside the gene matches: 23. The CDR3 extends over 18 amino acids. Germline V gives CDR1 GTSNPN, CDR2 SVGIG (reference sequence). The CDR3 sequence is CAREPPGTGPPYGYGYTF. Here the CDR3 DNA reads TGTGCCCGAGAACCACCCGGGACAGGGCCCCCGTACGGCTATGGCTACACCTTC.

The chain joins TRBV5-1 to TRBJ2-7, with D maybe TRBD1 (6 bases). The V end was cut by 0 bases, the J end by 2 bases, with 9 bases between. There are 14 residues in the CDR3. Germline V gene sequence: CDR1 SGHRS, CDR2 YFSETQ. CDR3 sequence: CASSLGQVAYEQYF. The CDR3 DNA is TGCGCCAGCAGCTTGGGACAGGTAGCCTACGAGCAGTACTTC.

The genes are TRBV7-2 and TRBJ2-3, with unresolved D. V lost 1 base and J lost 3, with 8 bases in between. The CDR3 runs to 14 residues. Germline V gene sequence: CDR1 SGHTA, CDR2 FQGNSA. The CDR3 nucleotides are TGTGCCAGCAGCTTAGGGCTCAGTACAGATACGCAGTATTTT. Its translation is CASSLGLSTDTQYF.

This chain joins TRBV4-3 and TRBJ2-7; 9 bases fit TRBD1. The V and J ends lost 0 bases and 6 bases, in that order; junction bases with no gene match: 9. There are 16 residues in the CDR3. Germline-derived CDR1 and CDR2 are LGHNA and YSLEER. This CDR3 is CASSQDMWTGAIEQYF. The CDR3 region has the DNA TGCGCCAGCAGCCAAGACATGTGGACAGGGGCAATCGAGCAGTACTTC.

The chain joins TRBV5-5 to TRBJ2-2, with D uncertain. Germline CDR1 reads SGHKS; CDR2 reads YYEKEE (reference sequence). Trimming stripped 3 bases from V and 0 bases from J, with 9 bases between. The CDR3 consists of 15 residues. The DNA of the CDR3 is TGTGCCAGCAGCTCGGTATCTCCGAACACCGGGGAGCTGTTTTTT. It specifies CASSSVSPNTGELFF.

V is TRBV18 and J is TRBJ2-7; a weak D match, TRBD1 (6 bases). This CDR3 is 15 amino acids long. Germline V gene data show CDR1 as KGHSH and CDR2 as LQKENI. V lost 5 bases and J 2 bases, leaving 16 bases between the germline ends. For the CDR3, the DNA is TGTGCCAGCTCATCGCCAGACAGGAGTCCCTACGAGCAGTACTTC. This translates into CASSSPDRSPYEQYF.

The chain joins TRBV7-2 to TRBJ1-5; D uncertain. CDR1 is SGHTA, CDR2 FQGNSA, per germline. V was cut by 3 bases and J by 3 bases, with 12 bases left in between. The CDR3 has 15 amino acids. The CDR3 sequence: CASSLEVVNNQPQHF. The DNA for the CDR3 is TGTGCCAGCAGCTTGGAGGTTGTGAACAATCAGCCCCAGCATTTT.

This clone has just one count. This sequence joins TRBV6-1 and TRBJ1-2; D not certain. Between the trimmed V and J ends, which lost 10 bases and 4 bases, there was a span of 13 bases. Germline assignment: CDR1 MNHNS and CDR2 SASEGT. The CDR3 runs to 12 residues. CDR3 DNA sequence: TGTGCCACCCGGCGGGGTGCCTATGGCTACACCTTC. As protein: CATRRGAYGYTF.

The gene calls are TRBV28 and TRBJ1-2; 10 nucleotides align to TRBD1. Germline assignment: CDR1 MDHEN and CDR2 SYDVKM. V was clipped by 4 bases and J by 8 bases; unmatched bases: 7. CDR3 size: 14 residues. The CDR3 DNA reads as TGTGCCAGCAGTTCGACCGGGACAGGGGTAGGCTACACCTTC. It codes for CASSSTGTGVGYTF.

The chain uses TRBV29-1 and TRBJ2-7; 9 nucleotides agree with TRBD2. With 6 bases clipped from V and 3 bases from J, the junction kept 3 bases outside the gene matches. Germline V CDR1 and CDR2: SQVTM, ANQGSEA. The CDR3 extends over 12 amino acids. The CDR3 is CSVTSGNYEQYF. CDR3 nucleotide sequence: TGCAGCGTGACTAGCGGAAACTACGAGCAGTACTTC.